The clone carrying this T cell receptor beta chain occurred many times. The CDR3 goes on 3 residues after the read ends, and that part is filled in from the germline J gene. The data were taken from a study of T cell clonality in common variable immunodeficiency. V lost 1 base to trimming and J lost 1 base, with 10 bases between them. The germline V gene encodes CDR1 SGHTA and CDR2 FQGTGA. The CDR3 loop spans 15 amino acids. The protocol was immunoSEQ multiplex PCR, while the TCRdb copy is restricted to in-frame clones and leaves out a portion. This sample has around 55,000 clones, each found more than once.

The V and J genes are TRBV7-3 and TRBJ2-5; no clear D gene. This receptor was identified in a person aged 18 to 75 in good health. The sample comprised peripheral blood mononuclear cells. This chain's CDR3 is CASSLSADLQETQYF. CDR3 bases read: TGTGCCAGCAGCTTAAGCGCGGATCTCCAAGAGACC. Based on the CDR3 plus reference TRBV7-3 and TRBJ2-5, the full variable domain is GAGVSQTPSNKVTEKGKYVELRCDPISGHTALYWYRQSLGQGPEFLIYFQGTGAADDSGLPNDRFFAVRPEGSVSTLKIQRTERGDSAVYLCASSLSADLQETQYFGPGTRLLVL.